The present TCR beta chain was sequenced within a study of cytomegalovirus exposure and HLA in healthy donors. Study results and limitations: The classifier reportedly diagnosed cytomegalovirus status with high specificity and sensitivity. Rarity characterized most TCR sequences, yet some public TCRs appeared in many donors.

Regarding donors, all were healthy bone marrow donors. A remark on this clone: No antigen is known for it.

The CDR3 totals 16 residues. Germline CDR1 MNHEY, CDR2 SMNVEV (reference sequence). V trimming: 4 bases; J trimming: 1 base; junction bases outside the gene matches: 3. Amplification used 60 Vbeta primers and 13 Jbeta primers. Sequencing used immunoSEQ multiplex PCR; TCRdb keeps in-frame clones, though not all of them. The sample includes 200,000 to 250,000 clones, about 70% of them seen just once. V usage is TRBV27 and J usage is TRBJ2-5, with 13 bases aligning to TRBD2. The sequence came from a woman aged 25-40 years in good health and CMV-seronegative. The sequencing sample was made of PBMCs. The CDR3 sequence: CASSSGLAGVQETQYF. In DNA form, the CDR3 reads TGTGCCAGCAGTTCCGGACTAGCGGGAGTCCAAGAGACCCAGTACTTC.